The 13 T cell receptor beta chains below come from one sample, sequenced in a study of blood T cell repertoires in COVID-19. Measured with immunoSEQ multiplex PCR; TCRdb has only the in-frame clones, and not every one. The sample has 200,000 to 300,000 clones, around 86% seen once. Sequenced: PBMCs or T cells enriched from blood (not recorded which). These receptors were obtained from a middle-aged man who had recovered from COVID-19.

This clone was found a few times. In DNA, the CDR3 is TGTGCCAGTAGTGAGGACAGTACAACTAATGAAAAACTGTTTTTT. Translated, it gives CASSEDSTTNEKLFF. The rearrangement joins TRBV19 to TRBJ1-4, with D maybe TRBD1 (6 bases). The CDR3 has 15 residues. V was shortened by 5 bases and J by 0 bases, with 10 bases between the two germline ends. CDR1 is LNHDA and CDR2 is SQIVND in the germline V gene (reference sequence).

The J gene is TRBJ2-3, the V gene TRBV24-1; 7 bases fit TRBD1. Germline CDR1 reads KGHDR; CDR2 reads SFDVKD. There are 16 residues in the CDR3. The J segment lost 3 bases and the V segment lost 3 bases, leaving 8 bases of the junction unmatched. This CDR3 reads CATSDDLRQGTDTQYF. Here the CDR3 DNA reads TGTGCCACCAGTGATGATCTCAGACAGGGAACAGATACGCAGTATTTT.

In nucleotides, the CDR3 is TGTGCCAGCAGCTTAGGGGCGGGGGAGAGAGAGACCCAGTACTTC. Protein sequence: CASSLGAGERETQYF. The chain couples TRBV7-2 to TRBJ2-5; 7 bases fit TRBD2. The junction had 6 bases not matched to a gene; V was cut back by 1 base and J by 4 bases. This CDR3 is 15 amino acids long. Germline V gene lookup returns CDR1 SGHTA and CDR2 FQGNSA.

The J gene is TRBJ2-1, the V gene TRBV27, with TRBD2 identical over 8 bases. The germline V gene encodes CDR1 MNHEY and CDR2 SMNVEV (reference sequence). CDR3 length equals 15 residues. Trimming at V came to 1 base and at J to 8 bases, leaving 7 bases not matched to a gene. CDR3 nucleotides: TGTGCCAGCAGTTTATACTCCAGCGGGAGCCATGAGCAGTTCTTC. It encodes CASSLYSSGSHEQFF.

This chain links TRBV7-2 with TRBJ1-2; TRBD1 agrees at 8 bases. Germline CDR1 and CDR2: SGHTA and FQGNSA. After removal of 1 base from V and 3 bases from J, the junction contained 4 bases not matched to a gene. The CDR3 totals 15 residues. The CDR3 sequence: CASSLVGQGHYGYTF. CDR3 coding DNA: TGTGCCAGCAGCTTAGTCGGACAGGGTCACTATGGCTACACCTTC.

The chain combines TRBV4-1 with TRBJ2-5, with D perhaps TRBD2 (6 bases). V lost 0 bases, J lost 5 bases, and 13 bases lay in between. From germline, CDR1 is MGHRA and CDR2 YSYEKL. The CDR3 sequence is 15 residues long. CDR3 in amino acids: CASSQDGGAGETQYF. Written as DNA, the CDR3 is TGCGCCAGCAGCCAAGATGGCGGGGCGGGGGAGACCCAGTACTTC.

The sample holds a few counts of this clone. V usage is TRBV9 and J usage is TRBJ2-1, with 8 positions matching TRBD1. The CDR3 sequence is 16 residues long. The V and J ends lost 3 bases and 2 bases, in that order; junction bases with no gene match: 7. Germline CDR1 is SGDLS and CDR2 is YYNGEE. This CDR3 is CASSAHDRGTYNEQFF. For the CDR3, the DNA is TGTGCCAGCAGCGCGCACGACAGGGGAACCTACAATGAGCAGTTCTTC.

This clone was seen a few times. The gene calls are TRBV10-2 and TRBJ1-3; 10 bases map to TRBD1. This CDR3 has 17 residues. Unmatched junction bases numbered 12, after V lost 9 bases and J lost 1 base. Germline values: CDR1 WSHSY, CDR2 SAAADI. CDR3 coding DNA: TGCGCCAGAGACAGGGGGCCTTCAAGGTTATCTGGAAACACCATATATTTT. It translates to CARDRGPSRLSGNTIYF.

This clone was counted a few times. The chain is built from TRBV5-1 and TRBJ2-7; maybe TRBD1 (5 bases). The CDR3 runs 17 residues. Trimming took 0 bases from V and 7 from J, leaving 23 bases between them. Germline CDR1 and CDR2: SGHRS and YFSETQ. Written as DNA, the CDR3 is TGCGCCAGCAGCTTGGCCATCGGTACAGGCCAGGATCGGGAGCAGTACTTC. This gives the protein CASSLAIGTGQDREQYF.

This chain connects TRBV28 to TRBJ2-7; tentative D call: TRBD2 (5 bases). The germline V gene encodes CDR1 MDHEN and CDR2 SYDVKM. This CDR3 is 15 amino acids long. V lost 5 bases to trimming and J lost 3 bases, with 17 bases between them. The CDR3 loop reads CASSRGTSGYYEQYF. DNA for the CDR3: TGTGCCAGCAGTAGAGGTACCAGCGGCTACTACGAGCAGTACTTC.

The J gene is TRBJ1-2, the V gene TRBV29-1, with D possibly being TRBD1 (5 bases). This CDR3 is 16 amino acids long. Trimming removed 0 bases from V and 2 bases from J, with 16 bases in between. The germline V gene has CDR1 SQVTM and CDR2 ANQGSEA. This CDR3 is CSVEDLTGEGNYGYTF. The CDR3 DNA reads as TGCAGCGTTGAAGACCTTACGGGAGAGGGGAACTATGGCTACACCTTC. Full variable domain (missing parts from reference TRBV29-1 and TRBJ1-2): SAVISQKPSRDICQRGTSLTIQCQVDSQVTMMFWYRQQPGQSLTLIATANQGSEATYESGFVIDKFPISRPNLTFSTLTVSNMSPEDSSIYLCSVEDLTGEGNYGYTFGSGTRLTVV.

The chain carries TRBV19 and TRBJ1-5; 7 nucleotides line up with TRBD1. This CDR3 is built from 15 residues. V lost 4 bases and J lost 2; bases outside the gene matches: 5. In germline, CDR1 is LNHDA, CDR2 SQIVND (reference sequence). The CDR3 reads CASSRGGTGNQPQHF. CDR3 nucleotide sequence: TGTGCCAGTAGTAGGGGCGGGACAGGCAATCAGCCCCAGCATTTT.

The chain couples TRBV15 to TRBJ2-3; D ambiguous. Germline V CDR1 and CDR2: LNHNV, YYDKDF (reference sequence). V lost 1 base to trimming and J lost 5 bases, with 10 bases between them. CDR3 length: 14 residues. The CDR3 sequence is CATSRVELRDTQYF. CDR3 DNA: TGTGCCACCAGCAGAGTAGAATTACGAGATACGCAGTATTTT.